This T cell receptor (beta chain) came from a study of CXCR3-negative and CXCR3-positive naive CD8 T cells. The TRB libraries of cDNA were built by UMI-labeled 5' RACE. With the 5' RACE reads reprocessed, TCRdb shows one record per CDR3 protein and no DNA. The sample includes about 98,000 distinct CDR3 sequences. Triplicate sorts, fewer than 350,000 cells apiece, were made for each CD8+ T cell subset. Comment on this clonotype: Its target is not known.

The CDR3 totals 15 residues. Notes on the study in general: The study found CXCR3 expression partially decreased after cryopreservation and ran most assays on fresh PBMCs. Memory CD8+ T cell repertoires were far less diverse than both naive subsets. Hydrophobicity of TRB CDR3s was greater in CXCR3-positive naive cells than in CXCR3-negative naive cells. Comparison of naive CXCR3-negative and CXCR3-positive cells revealed similar TRBV-TRBJ usage, while memory cells differed.

This sequence originates from a human donor in good health. Some clones in this sample may be carry-over from other donors' samples. The sample consisted of naive CXCR3+ CD8+ T cells from blood. Subset described: CD45RO-CCR7+CD27+CD95- naive CD8+ T cells expressing CXCR3 (TNR3+). V and J are TRBV12-2 and TRBJ1-2; as DNA is missing, the TRBD1 call by TCRdb cannot be tested. TRBV12-2 is assigned pseudogene status. CDR3 in amino acids: CASSLGLDRDGGYTF.